The clone carrying this T cell receptor (beta chain) was found a few times. As it was prepared, the TCRbeta library received unique molecular identifiers. TCRdb re-derived calls from the PCR reads in MiXCR, one entry per CDR3 protein. The sample includes over 550,000 distinct CDR3 sequences, roughly 10% of them seen just once. CDR1 is SEHNR, CDR2 FQNEAQ, per germline (reference sequence). The CDR3 loop spans 16 amino acids. Germline trimming cut 3 bases from V and 3 bases from J; bases unmatched to any gene: 5. The sample belongs to a study of T-cell reconstitution after alpha-beta-depleted transplantation in children.

This chain links TRBV7-9 with TRBJ2-6; TRBD1 aligns across 7 bases. The receptor comes from a human donor who donated a stem cell graft to a child with acute myeloid leukemia. Specimen: PBMCs from the stem cell graft donor, collected from the stem cell graft. The CDR3 loop is CASSFSQGVGANVLTF. In nucleotides, the CDR3 is TGTGCCAGCAGCTTTTCTCAGGGGGTTGGGGCCAACGTCCTGACTTTC.